The 5 T cell receptor beta chains in this list originate from one sample, sequenced in a study of identical twins (dated by TCRdb to about 2016). The library was produced with 5' RACE. The listed sequencing device is Illumina HiSeq 2000. TCRdb passed the public sequencing reads through fastp at Q25 and MiXCR, retaining productive beta sequences. Rows matching on CDR3 protein sequence are summarized as one entry with the most common DNA and genes. This sample comprises 410,000 or so distinct CDR3 sequences, about 18% of them detected only once. Around 10% of the sample goes to the ten largest clones. Sequencing was carried out using naive T cells sorted from blood. Sample cell subset or site, as interpreted from the label and publication: cells isolated with a human naive T-cell isolation kit. Receptor source: a middle-aged man in good health.

This clonotype was seen a few times. This sequence joins TRBV20-1 and TRBJ2-1; 16 bases map to TRBD2. The CDR3 has 19 amino acids. Germline CDR1 and CDR2: DFQATT and SNEGSKA (reference sequence). V dropped 2 bases and J dropped 1; count of bases not matched to a gene: 8. CDR3 DNA: TGCAGTGCTAGATCGACGGGGACTAGCGGGGGGGGATCCTACAATGAGCAGTTCTTC. Its translation is CSARSTGTSGGGSYNEQFF.

The DNA of the CDR3 is TGTGCCAGCTCACCAATGGCAGGCCCCTACGAGCAGTACTTC. Its protein is CASSPMAGPYEQYF. The rearrangement uses TRBV18 and TRBJ2-7, with D hard to call. Germline loops: CDR1 KGHSH, CDR2 LQKENI. The CDR3 loop spans 14 amino acids. The V and J ends lost 2 bases and 2 bases respectively, with 10 bases between them.

This chain connects TRBV12-3 or TRBV12-4 to TRBJ2-1; 10 bases are shared with TRBD2. V lost 5 bases to trimming and J lost 4 bases; unmatched junction nucleotides: 8. The CDR3 totals 16 residues. CDR3 sequence (DNA): TGTGCCAGCAGTCTTAGCGGGGGGAAATATTACAATGAGCAGTTCTTC. As protein: CASSLSGGKYYNEQFF.

This clonotype was counted many times. This chain's CDR3 is CASSFQLVSYEQYF. The CDR3 DNA reads TGTGCCAGCAGTTTTCAGCTAGTTAGCTACGAGCAGTACTTC. The chain is built from TRBV12-3 or TRBV12-4 and TRBJ2-7; D unclear. The CDR3 consists of 14 residues. V was trimmed by 3 bases and J by 3 bases, leaving 12 bases between them.

This clonotype was recorded many times. The chain couples TRBV12-3 or TRBV12-4 to TRBJ1-5, with D tentatively TRBD1 (6 bases). V shed 5 bases and J shed 3 bases, with 11 bases lying between them. This CDR3 is built from 14 residues. CDR3 region: CASSLQGTNQPQHF. For the CDR3, the DNA is TGTGCCAGCAGTCTTCAGGGGACCAATCAGCCCCAGCATTTT.